The source of this T cell receptor beta chain is a study of identical twins' blood T cells. Study outcomes and limitations: Each donor's most abundant TCRbeta clonotypes shared more CDR3 sequences with her twin than unrelated donors.

Germline CDR1 reads SGHRS; CDR2 reads YFSETQ. Trimming removed 2 bases from V and 0 bases from J; junction bases left unmatched: 3. The CDR3 is 15 residues long. This clonotype showed up just a few times. Its antigen is not identified. Original processing notes: Clonotypes per individual ranged from about 85,000 to nearly 500,000. TCRdb called the 5' RACE reads again in MiXCR, with one record for every CDR3 protein. These V and J calls rely on TCRdb rather than the paper's analysis. This table has around 380,000 distinct CDR3 sequences, 28% appearing once. What was sequenced was PBMCs. The clonotype originates from a woman aged 18 to 55 in good health. This chain connects TRBV5-1 to TRBJ2-3; 7 bases fit TRBD1. Here the CDR3 DNA reads TGCGCCAGCAGCTTAGACAGGGCCAGCACAGATACGCAGTATTTT. Protein product: CASSLDRASTDTQYF. The full variable domain, its missing parts supplied by reference TRBV5-1 and TRBJ2-3, is KAGVTQTPRYLIKTRGQQVTLSCSPISGHRSVSWYQQTPGQGLQFLFEYFSETQRNKGNFPGRFSGRQFSNSRSEMNVSTLELGDSALYLCASSLDRASTDTQYFGPGTRLTVL.